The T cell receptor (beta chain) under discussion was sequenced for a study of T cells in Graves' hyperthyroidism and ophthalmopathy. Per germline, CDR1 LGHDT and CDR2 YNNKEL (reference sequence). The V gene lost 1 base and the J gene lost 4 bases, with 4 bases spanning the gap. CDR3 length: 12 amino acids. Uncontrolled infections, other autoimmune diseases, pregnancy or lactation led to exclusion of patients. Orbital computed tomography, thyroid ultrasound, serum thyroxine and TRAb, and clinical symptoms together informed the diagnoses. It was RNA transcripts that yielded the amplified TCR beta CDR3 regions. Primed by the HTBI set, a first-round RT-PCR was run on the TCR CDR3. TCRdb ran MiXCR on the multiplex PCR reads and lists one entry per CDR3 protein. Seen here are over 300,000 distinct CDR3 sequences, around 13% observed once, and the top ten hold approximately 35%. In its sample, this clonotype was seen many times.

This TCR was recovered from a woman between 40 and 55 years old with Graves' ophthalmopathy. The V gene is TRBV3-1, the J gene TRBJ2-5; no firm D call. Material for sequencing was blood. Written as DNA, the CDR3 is TGTGCCAGCAGCCAAGGACTAGAGACCCAGTACTTC. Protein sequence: CASSQGLETQYF.